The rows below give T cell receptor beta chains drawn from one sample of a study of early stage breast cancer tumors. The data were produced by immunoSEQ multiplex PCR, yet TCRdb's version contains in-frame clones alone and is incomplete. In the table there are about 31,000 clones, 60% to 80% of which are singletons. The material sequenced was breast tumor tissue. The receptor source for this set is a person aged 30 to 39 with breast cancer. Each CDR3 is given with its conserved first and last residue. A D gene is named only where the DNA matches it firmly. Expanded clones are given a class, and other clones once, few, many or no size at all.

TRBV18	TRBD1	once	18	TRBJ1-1	CASSPLPAGGYMNTEAFF	TGTGCCAGCTCACCCCTCCCGGCAGGGGGGTATATGAACACTGAAGCTTTCTTT
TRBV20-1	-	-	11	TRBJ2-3	CSGENTDTQYF	TGCAGTGGGGAAAACACAGATACGCAGTATTTT
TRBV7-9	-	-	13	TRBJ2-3	CASSHKGADTQYF	TGTGCCAGCAGCCATAAGGGGGCAGATACGCAGTATTTT
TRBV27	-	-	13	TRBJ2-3	CASRLPSTDTQYF	TGTGCCAGCAGACTCCCCAGCACAGATACGCAGTATTTT
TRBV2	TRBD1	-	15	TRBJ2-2	CASRDRGYSTGELFF	TGTGCCAGCAGGGACAGGGGCTACAGCACCGGGGAGCTGTTTTTT
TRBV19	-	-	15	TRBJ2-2	CASSMNWINTGELFF	TGTGCCAGTAGTATGAACTGGATCAACACCGGGGAGCTGTTTTTT
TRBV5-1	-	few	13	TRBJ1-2	CASSLRAEGGYTF	TGCGCCAGCAGCTTAAGGGCCGAGGGTGGCTACACCTTC
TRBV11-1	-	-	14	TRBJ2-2	CASSLLRDTGELFF	TGTGCCAGCAGCTTACTGCGGGACACCGGGGAGCTGTTTTTT
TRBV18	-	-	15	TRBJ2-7	CASSPFIREPHEQYF	TGTGCCAGCTCACCATTTATCAGGGAGCCCCACGAGCAGTACTTC
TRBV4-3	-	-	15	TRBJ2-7	CASSQVQGAPYEQYF	TGCGCCAGCAGCCAAGTCCAAGGGGCTCCCTACGAGCAGTACTTC
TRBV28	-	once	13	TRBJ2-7	CASEWVAGNEQYF	TGTGCCAGCGAATGGGTCGCAGGGAACGAGCAGTACTTC
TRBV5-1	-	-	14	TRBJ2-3	CASSLDIGEYTQYF	TGCGCCAGCAGCTTGGATATAGGGGAGTATACGCAGTATTTT
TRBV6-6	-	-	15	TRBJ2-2	CASSYSRELTGELFF	TGTGCCAGCAGTTACTCCCGGGAGCTCACCGGGGAGCTGTTTTTT
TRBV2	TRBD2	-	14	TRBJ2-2	CASSGLAGVGELFF	TGTGCCAGCAGTGGCCTAGCGGGAGTCGGGGAGCTGTTTTTT
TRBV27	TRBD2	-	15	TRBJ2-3	CASTPSGRALDTQYF	TGTGCCAGCACCCCAAGCGGGAGGGCCCTGGATACGCAGTATTTT
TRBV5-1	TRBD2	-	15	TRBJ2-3	CASSFGLAATDTQYF	TGCGCCAGCAGCTTCGGACTAGCGGCCACAGATACGCAGTATTTT
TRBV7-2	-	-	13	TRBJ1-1	CASPPSDGTEAFF	TGTGCCAGCCCCCCCAGCGACGGCACTGAAGCTTTCTTT
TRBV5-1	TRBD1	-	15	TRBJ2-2	CASSPGTGSTGELFF	TGCGCCAGCAGCCCAGGGACAGGGTCCACCGGGGAGCTGTTTTTT
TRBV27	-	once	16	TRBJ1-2	CASSFSGGRGNYGYTF	TGTGCCAGCAGTTTTTCCGGGGGCCGGGGGAACTATGGCTACACCTTC
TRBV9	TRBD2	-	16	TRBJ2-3	CASSVGGTSRSDTQYF	TGTGCCAGCAGCGTAGGAGGGACTAGCCGATCAGATACGCAGTATTTT
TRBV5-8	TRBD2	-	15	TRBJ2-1	CASSFGTSGYNEQFF	TGTGCCAGCAGCTTTGGGACTAGCGGTTACAATGAGCAGTTCTTC
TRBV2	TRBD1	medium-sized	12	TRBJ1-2	CASTLQGNGYTF	TGTGCCAGCACTTTACAGGGGAATGGCTACACCTTC
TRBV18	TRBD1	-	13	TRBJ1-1	CASSRDRDTEAFF	TGTGCCAGCTCCCGCGACAGGGACACTGAAGCTTTCTTT
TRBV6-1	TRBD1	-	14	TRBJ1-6	CASSPRTGNSPLHF	TGTGCCAGCAGTCCGCGGACAGGGAATTCACCCCTCCACTTT
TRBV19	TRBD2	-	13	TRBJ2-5	CASKTSGTTEQYF	TGTGCCAGTAAGACTAGCGGGACTACGGAGCAGTACTTC
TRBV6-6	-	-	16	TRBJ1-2	CASSYGTIGGYYGYTF	TGTGCCAGCAGTTACGGGACCATAGGAGGTTACTATGGCTACACCTTC
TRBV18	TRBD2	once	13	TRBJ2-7	CASSPTGGDEQYF	TGTGCCAGCTCACCTACGGGAGGGGACGAGCAGTACTTC